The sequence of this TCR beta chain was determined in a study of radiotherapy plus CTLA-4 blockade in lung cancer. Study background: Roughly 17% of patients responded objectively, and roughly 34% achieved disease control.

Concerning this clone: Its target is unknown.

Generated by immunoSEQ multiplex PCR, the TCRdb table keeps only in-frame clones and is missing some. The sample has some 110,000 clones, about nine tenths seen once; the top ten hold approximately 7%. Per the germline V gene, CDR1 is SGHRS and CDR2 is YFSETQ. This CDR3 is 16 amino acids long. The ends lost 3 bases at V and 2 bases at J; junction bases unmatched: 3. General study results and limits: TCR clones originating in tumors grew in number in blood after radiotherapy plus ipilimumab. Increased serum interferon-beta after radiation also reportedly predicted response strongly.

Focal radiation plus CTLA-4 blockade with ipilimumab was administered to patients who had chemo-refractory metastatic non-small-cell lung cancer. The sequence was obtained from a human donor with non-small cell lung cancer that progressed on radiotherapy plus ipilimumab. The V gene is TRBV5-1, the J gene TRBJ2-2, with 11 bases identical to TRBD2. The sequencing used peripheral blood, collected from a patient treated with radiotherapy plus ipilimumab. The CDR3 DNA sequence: TGCGCCAGCAGCTCGGGACTAGCGGCAAACACCGGGGAGCTGTTTTTT. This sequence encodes CASSSGLAANTGELFF.